These 30 T cell receptor beta chains share one sample of origin, sequenced in a study of T cell responses to AZD1222 COVID-19 vaccine. Here immunoSEQ multiplex PCR was the method, and the copy in TCRdb shows in-frame clones only, minus some. The repertoire holds tens of thousands of clones, with more than 75% as singletons. Sample: peripheral blood, taken on day 0 of AZD1222 vaccination. The receptors were sampled from an adult in good health.

The CDR3 coding sequence is TGTGCCAGCAGTTACAGGGACCGCCATCAGCCCCAGCATTTT. Its protein is CASSYRDRHQPQHF. The chain employs TRBV6-5 and TRBJ1-5; perhaps TRBD1 as D (5 bases). The CDR3 contains 14 residues. V dropped 2 bases and J dropped 5 bases, with 10 bases sitting between them. The germline CDR1 and CDR2 sequences are MNHEY and SVGAGI.

This clone was observed once. V gene TRBV5-1 combines with J gene TRBJ1-2; no reliable D call. The CDR3 is made up of 13 amino acids. The V and J ends lost 2 bases and 4 bases respectively, with 9 bases between them. From germline, CDR1 is SGHRS and CDR2 YFSETQ. The CDR3 DNA is TGCGCCAGCAGCTTTCAGGATTCCTATGGCTACACCTTC. Protein: CASSFQDSYGYTF.

This chain links TRBV27 with TRBJ2-7; D is unresolved. Germline values: CDR1 MNHEY, CDR2 SMNVEV (reference sequence). The CDR3 totals 13 residues. Trimming left V 5 bases short and J 7 bases short, with 15 bases between. CDR3 sequence reads: CASSLTRTREQYF. The DNA for the CDR3 is TGTGCCAGCAGTCTAACGAGAACCCGGGAGCAGTACTTC.

The chain combines TRBV5-1 with TRBJ2-1; 7 bases line up with TRBD1. In germline, CDR1 is SGHRS, CDR2 YFSETQ. This CDR3 spans 15 amino acids. J gave up 2 bases and V 4 bases, and 6 bases lay outside the gene matches. The CDR3, as DNA: TGCGCCAGCAGCCGCGGACAGGCCACCTACAATGAGCAGTTCTTC. Its protein product is CASSRGQATYNEQFF.

The J gene is TRBJ2-2, the V gene TRBV11-2; 7 bases align to TRBD2. Trimming removed 4 bases from V and 7 bases from J; junction bases left unmatched: 9. The CDR3 covers 15 residues. Germline values: CDR1 SGHAT, CDR2 FQNNGV. The DNA of the CDR3 is TGTGCCAGCAGCTCATGGACACCGGGGGGCGGGGAGCTGTTTTTT. This codes for CASSSWTPGGGELFF.

The V call is TRBV12-3 or TRBV12-4, the J call TRBJ1-5; the D is unclear. V lost 8 bases, J lost 4 bases, and 12 bases lay in between. CDR3 size: 13 residues. The CDR3 sequence is CASLLMGNQPQHF. The CDR3 DNA follows: TGTGCCAGCTTACTTATGGGGAATCAGCCCCAGCATTTT.

V and J are TRBV28 and TRBJ1-6, with D possibly being TRBD1 (5 bases). There are 15 residues in the CDR3. The germline V gene encodes CDR1 MDHEN and CDR2 SYDVKM. V was pared by 7 bases and J by 7 bases, with 17 bases between. In nucleotides, the CDR3 is TGTGCCAGCACCCACGGCGGGGGGAGGAATTCACCCCTCCACTTT. Amino acids: CASTHGGGRNSPLHF.

The V gene is TRBV6-5, the J gene TRBJ1-5; D gene ambiguous. Germline loops: CDR1 MNHEY, CDR2 SVGAGI. CDR3 length: 14 residues. Between the trimmed V and J ends, which lost 7 bases and 3 bases, there was a span of 13 bases. The chain's CDR3 is CASIVSGFNQPQHF. Here the CDR3 DNA reads TGTGCCAGCATCGTTTCGGGTTTCAATCAGCCCCAGCATTTT.

This clone turned up a few times. The genes are TRBV4-2 and TRBJ2-7, with D hard to call. CDR3 length equals 13 residues. The ends were cut back, 10 bases at V and 3 bases at J, with 16 bases in the middle. Germline V lookup: CDR1 LGHNA, CDR2 YNFKEQ. The DNA for the CDR3 is TGTGCCACAGGATACGGAACGAACTACGAGCAGTACTTC. It specifies CATGYGTNYEQYF.

The chain employs TRBV19 and TRBJ1-3; D is ambiguous. Per germline, CDR1 LNHDA and CDR2 SQIVND (reference sequence). Trimming cost V 9 bases and J 0 bases, with 6 bases left between them. This CDR3 comprises 12 residues. The CDR3, as DNA: TGTGCCAGCAGGAACTCTGGAAACACCATATATTTT. Protein product: CASRNSGNTIYF.

The CDR3 nucleotides read TGCGCCAGCAGCGTTACAGGGATAGAGACCCAGTACTTC. Translating it yields CASSVTGIETQYF. The chain employs TRBV5-1 and TRBJ2-5, with a tentative D call TRBD1 (6 bases). The CDR3 is 13 amino acids. With 4 bases removed from V and 4 bases from J, the gap between germline ends came to 11 bases. Germline assignment: CDR1 SGHRS and CDR2 YFSETQ.

This clone was observed once. The chain carries TRBV3-1 (or the pseudogene TRBV3-2) and TRBJ1-2, with D possibly TRBD1 on 5 matching bases. The V end lost 4 bases, the J end lost 6 bases, and 15 bases lay between the germline ends. CDR1 is LGHDT, CDR2 YNNKEL, per germline (reference sequence). The CDR3 is 14 residues long. The CDR3 coding sequence is TGTGCCAGCAGCCTCAACCCGGGGCGGGATGGCTACACCTTC. It encodes CASSLNPGRDGYTF.

As to this clone: Other DNA sequences within the sample encode an identical CDR3. J is TRBJ2-3 and V is TRBV28; 8 nucleotides align to TRBD1. This CDR3 region has 15 residues. The J segment lost 4 bases and the V segment lost 4 bases, leaving 7 bases of the junction unmatched. CDR1 and CDR2 from the germline V gene are MDHEN and SYDVKM. Here the CDR3 reads CASSSPGQGADTQYF. Written as DNA, the CDR3 is TGTGCCAGCAGTTCCCCCGGACAGGGAGCAGATACGCAGTATTTT.

By share, this clone ranks as medium-sized. The chain employs TRBV19 and TRBJ2-3, with TRBD2 as a possible D gene (6 bases). With 7 bases removed from V and 2 bases from J, the gap between germline ends came to 13 bases. The germline CDR1 and CDR2 sequences are LNHDA and SQIVND (reference sequence). The CDR3 loop spans 14 amino acids. CDR3 DNA: TGTGCCAGTAACGGGGGACTGGTCACAGATACGCAGTATTTT. It specifies CASNGGLVTDTQYF.

The V gene is TRBV30, the J gene TRBJ2-7; tentative D call: TRBD2 (5 bases). This CDR3 has 12 residues. Trimming shortened V by 0 bases and J by 4 bases, and 7 bases separated the two germline ends. Looked up from germline, CDR1 is GTSNPN and CDR2 is SVGIG (reference sequence). This CDR3 reads CAWSVQRYEQYF. CDR3 DNA sequence: TGTGCCTGGAGTGTACAGCGGTACGAGCAGTACTTC. The variable domain in full, completed from reference TRBV30 and TRBJ2-7, reads SQTIHQWPATLVQPVGSPLSLECTVEGTSNPNLYWYRQAAGRGLQLLFYSVGIGQISSEVPQNLSASRPQDRQFILSSKKLLLSDSGFYLCAWSVQRYEQYFGPGTRLTVT.

This sequence joins TRBV24-1 and TRBJ2-3; D gene unclear. Trimming took off 3 bases at V and 2 bases at J, with 2 bases between the two ends. The CDR3 has 12 residues. From germline, CDR1 is KGHDR and CDR2 SFDVKD. CDR3 sequence reads: CATSDPTDTQYF. The CDR3 region has the DNA TGTGCCACCAGTGATCCCACAGATACGCAGTATTTT.

The chain carries TRBV5-1 and TRBJ1-5; 7 bases are a match to TRBD1. There are 15 residues in the CDR3. J gave up 0 bases and V 4 bases, and 4 bases lay outside the gene matches. Germline-derived CDR1 and CDR2 are SGHRS and YFSETQ. CDR3 region: CASSSGTDSNQPQHF. In nucleotides, the CDR3 is TGCGCCAGCAGCAGCGGGACAGATAGCAATCAGCCCCAGCATTTT. The variable domain in full, with the rest retrieved from reference TRBV5-1 and TRBJ1-5, is KAGVTQTPRYLIKTRGQQVTLSCSPISGHRSVSWYQQTPGQGLQFLFEYFSETQRNKGNFPGRFSGRQFSNSRSEMNVSTLELGDSALYLCASSSGTDSNQPQHFGDGTRLSIL.

The genes are TRBV7-9 and TRBJ2-5; D possibly matches TRBD1 or TRBD2 (7 bases each). The germline gives CDR1 SEHNR, CDR2 FQNEAQ (reference sequence). Trimming pared 6 bases from V and 5 bases from J, leaving 13 bases between. This CDR3 contains 13 residues. CDR3 nucleotide sequence: TGTGCCAGCAGAGCAGGGGGGGTCGAGACCCAGTACTTC. The encoded protein is CASRAGGVETQYF.

This clone was seen only once. J is TRBJ1-1 and V is TRBV6-5; TRBD1 agrees at 7 bases. Germline V CDR1 and CDR2: MNHEY, SVGAGI. J was trimmed by 4 bases and V by 9 bases; bases with no gene match: 5. The CDR3 length is 12 residues. The CDR3 loop is CASDRVGTEAFF. CDR3 nucleotides: TGTGCCAGTGACAGGGTGGGCACTGAAGCTTTCTTT.

This clone was counted only a few times. The genes are TRBV25-1 and TRBJ1-5, with D unresolved. This CDR3 region has 12 residues. Germline values: CDR1 MGHDK, CDR2 SYGVNS. Trimming took 5 bases from V and 2 from J, leaving 4 bases between them. Here the CDR3 DNA reads TGTGCCAGCAGTCTGGGCAATCAGCCCCAGCATTTT. It is translated as CASSLGNQPQHF.

The chain has TRBV4-1 and TRBJ1-2; no firm D call. The V and J ends lost 4 bases and 1 base respectively, with 10 bases between them. This CDR3 spans 14 amino acids. The germline CDR1 and CDR2 sequences are MGHRA and YSYEKL. CDR3 nucleotide sequence: TGCGCCAGCAGCCTAGGTCGCAGTAACTATGGCTACACCTTC. Protein sequence: CASSLGRSNYGYTF.

J is TRBJ2-5 and V is TRBV4-2; TRBD1 is a possible D gene (6 bases). Germline V gives CDR1 LGHNA, CDR2 YNFKEQ. Trimming cost V 0 bases and J 5 bases, with 16 bases left between them. This CDR3 is built from 16 residues. This CDR3 reads CASSQDNTRGKETQYF. CDR3 coding DNA: TGTGCCAGCAGCCAAGATAATACCAGGGGAAAGGAGACCCAGTACTTC.

The rearrangement joins TRBV6-5 to TRBJ1-1; D gene ambiguous. Trimming removed 0 bases at V and 0 bases at J, with 8 bases between. The CDR3 spans 15 residues. CDR1 is MNHEY, CDR2 SVGAGI, per germline. CDR3 loop: CASSYSYELNTEAFF. The CDR3 nucleotides are TGTGCCAGCAGTTACTCGTATGAATTGAACACTGAAGCTTTCTTT.

The chain combines TRBV7-9 with TRBJ1-6; D might be TRBD1 (6 bases). Germline CDR1 is SEHNR and CDR2 is FQNEAQ (reference sequence). The V gene lost 4 bases and the J gene lost 7 bases, with 11 bases spanning the gap. The CDR3 extends over 14 amino acids. CDR3 sequence: CASSSGQNNSPLHF. The CDR3 bases are TGTGCCAGCAGCTCCGGACAGAACAATTCACCCCTCCACTTT.

The V and J genes are TRBV4-1 and TRBJ2-7; perhaps D is TRBD1 or TRBD2 (5 bases each). In germline, CDR1 is MGHRA, CDR2 YSYEKL. The V end was cut by 0 bases, the J end by 1 base, with 10 bases between. The length of the CDR3 is 15 residues. As DNA, the CDR3 is TGCGCCAGCAGCCAAGAAGGGACCGCTTCCTACGAGCAGTACTTC. Its translation: CASSQEGTASYEQYF.

The rearrangement links TRBV27 to TRBJ1-6, with TRBD1 matching over 8 bases. From germline, CDR1 is MNHEY and CDR2 SMNVEV (reference sequence). The CDR3 has 17 residues. With 5 bases clipped from V and 4 bases from J, the junction kept 10 bases outside the gene matches. The CDR3 DNA reads as TGTGCCAGCAGTGCGAAACCAGGGGGCACATATAATTCACCCCTCCACTTT. This codes for CASSAKPGGTYNSPLHF.

This clone was counted once. V usage is TRBV10-1 and J usage is TRBJ1-3; D gene unclear. Trimming removed 4 bases from V and 0 bases from J, with 7 bases in between. The CDR3 spans 14 residues. The V gene's germline CDR1 is WNHNN and CDR2 SYGVQD (reference sequence). The CDR3 loop reads CASSVDPSGNTIYF. CDR3 DNA sequence: TGCGCCAGCAGTGTTGACCCCTCTGGAAACACCATATATTTT.

This clone was found a few times. The V gene is TRBV14, the J gene TRBJ2-1; 10 bases match TRBD2. The CDR3 length is 19 residues. The junction had 16 bases not matched to a gene; V was cut back by 1 base and J by 7 bases. The V gene's germline CDR1 is SGHDN and CDR2 FVKESK. The CDR3 DNA sequence: TGTGCCAGCAGCCAAGGTGCATTGGCGAGCGGGAGGGCAGGTAATGAGCAGTTCTTC. It codes for CASSQGALASGRAGNEQFF.

Note on this clone: Relative to the germline gene, one junction end is altered; a read error may explain this. The chain couples TRBV7-3 to TRBJ2-5; the D is unclear. In germline, CDR1 is SGHTA, CDR2 FQGTGA. The CDR3 is 14 amino acids. The CDR3 loop is CASSLTGSQETQYF. The CDR3 DNA follows: TGTGCCAGCAGCCTAACGGGCTCCCAAGAGACCCAGTACTTC. The whole variable domain, remainder taken from reference TRBV7-3 and TRBJ2-5, is GAGVSQTPSNKVTEKGKYVELRCDPISGHTALYWYRQSLGQGPEFLIYFQGTGAADDSGLPNDRFFAVRPEGSVSTLKIQRTERGDSAVYLCASSLTGSQETQYFGPGTRLLVL.

The V call is TRBV2, the J call TRBJ1-3; no firm D call. Germline-derived CDR1 and CDR2 are SNHLY and FYNNEI. This CDR3 spans 12 amino acids. Trimming left V 6 bases short and J 0 bases short, with 3 bases between. The DNA of the CDR3 is TGTGCCAGCAGGTCCTCTGGAAACACCATATATTTT. Its protein is CASRSSGNTIYF.